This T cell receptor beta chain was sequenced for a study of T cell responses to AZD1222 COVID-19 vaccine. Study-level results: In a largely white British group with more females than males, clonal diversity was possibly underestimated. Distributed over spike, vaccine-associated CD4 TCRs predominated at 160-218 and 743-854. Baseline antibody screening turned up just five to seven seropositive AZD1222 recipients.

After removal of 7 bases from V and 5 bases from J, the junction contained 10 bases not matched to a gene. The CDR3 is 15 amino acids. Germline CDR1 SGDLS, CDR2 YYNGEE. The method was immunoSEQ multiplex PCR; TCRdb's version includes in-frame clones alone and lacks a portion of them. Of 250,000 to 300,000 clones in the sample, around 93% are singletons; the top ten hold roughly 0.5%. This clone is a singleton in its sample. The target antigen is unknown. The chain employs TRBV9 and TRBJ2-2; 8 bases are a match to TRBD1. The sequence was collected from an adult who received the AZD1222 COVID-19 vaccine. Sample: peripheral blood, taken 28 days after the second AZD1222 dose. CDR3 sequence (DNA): TGTGCCAGCTCCTTCGGGGACAGGACGACCGGGGAGCTGTTTTTT. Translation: CASSFGDRTTGELFF.